The 14 T cell receptor beta chains below were found in one sample sequenced in a study of T-cell reconstitution after alpha-beta-depleted transplantation in children. As it was prepared, the TCRbeta library received unique molecular identifiers. MiXCR was run by TCRdb on the PCR reads, yielding one entry per CDR3 protein. This repertoire shows a few hundred thousand distinct CDR3 sequences, roughly 13% found once; its top ten account for about 2.2%. This material consisted of PBMCs, mostly from graft donor cells, taken 360 days after TCRalphabeta/CD19-depleted stem cell transplant. Receptors were obtained from a male patient younger than 18 who had a stem cell transplant for acute myeloid leukemia, so the T cells may come from the graft donor.

This clonotype has more than one count but fewer than ten. This chain connects TRBV7-9 to TRBJ2-7, with D hard to call. Trimming cost V 1 base and J 5 bases, with 12 bases left between them. CDR1 SEHNR and CDR2 FQNEAQ come from the germline V gene (reference sequence). This CDR3 region has 14 residues. CDR3 in amino acids: CASSLVRVLDEQYF. DNA of the CDR3: TGTGCCAGCAGCTTAGTTAGGGTGCTCGACGAGCAGTACTTC.

This clonotype turned up a few times. The chain combines TRBV20-1 with TRBJ2-1; D is ambiguous. The V end lost 3 bases, the J end lost 15 bases, and 12 bases lay between the germline ends. Germline-derived CDR1 and CDR2 are DFQATT and SNEGSKA (reference sequence). The CDR3 is 10 residues long. The CDR3 DNA reads TGCAGTGCTAGCAGTGGGAAGGCGTTCTTC. This encodes CSASSGKAFF.

The rearrangement joins TRBV12-3 or TRBV12-4 to TRBJ1-2, with 9 bases matching TRBD1. The CDR3 sequence is 15 residues long. V was pared by 6 bases and J by 8 bases, with 13 bases of the junction left unmatched. The CDR3, as DNA: TGTGCCAGCAGCCCAGCTCACAGGGGGCGCCGAGGCTACACCTTC. Amino acid sequence: CASSPAHRGRRGYTF.

V is TRBV4-3 and J is TRBJ2-7; D is ambiguous. From germline, CDR1 is LGHNA and CDR2 YSLEER. This CDR3 contains 14 residues. The ends were cut back, 4 bases at V and 5 bases at J, with 15 bases in the middle. The CDR3 spells CASSLLYAVDEQYF. The CDR3 nucleotides read TGCGCCAGCAGCCTTTTATACGCGGTAGACGAGCAGTACTTC.

This clonotype was detected only a few times. This chain links TRBV4-3 with TRBJ1-1; no firm D call. The ends were cut back, 1 base at V and 8 bases at J, with 11 bases in the middle. CDR3 size: 13 residues. Germline V gene sequence: CDR1 LGHNA, CDR2 YSLEER. CDR3 loop: CASSQVYAREAFF. The CDR3 region has the DNA TGCGCCAGCAGCCAAGTTTATGCTAGGGAAGCTTTCTTT.

The gene calls are TRBV4-2 and TRBJ2-6; D is possibly TRBD1 (5 bases). The V gene's germline CDR1 is LGHNA and CDR2 YNFKEQ. Trimming stripped 0 bases from V and 3 bases from J, with 12 bases between. The CDR3 runs to 17 residues. DNA for the CDR3: TGTGCCAGCAGCCAAGATGCTGGGGCGTATGGGGCCAACGTCCTGACTTTC. Translated: CASSQDAGAYGANVLTF.

There are a few counts of this clonotype. The V gene is TRBV15, the J gene TRBJ2-7; 11 bases align to TRBD1. V lost 9 bases and J lost 6; bases outside the gene matches: 10. This CDR3 has 14 residues. Germline-derived CDR1 and CDR2 are LNHNV and YYDKDF (reference sequence). CDR3 region: CATKIGTGGSEQYF. In nucleotides, the CDR3 is TGTGCCACTAAAATCGGGACAGGGGGGTCCGAGCAGTACTTC.

This clonotype was observed a few times. This chain joins TRBV28 and TRBJ1-3; 7 nucleotides agree with TRBD1. V dropped 10 bases and J dropped 0; count of bases not matched to a gene: 15. The germline V gene has CDR1 MDHEN and CDR2 SYDVKM. This CDR3 region has 17 residues. The chain's CDR3 is CAIPPLGQFSSGNTIYF. The CDR3 DNA follows: TGTGCCATTCCCCCTCTGGGACAGTTCTCCTCTGGAAACACCATATATTTT.

The rearrangement joins TRBV25-1 to TRBJ2-5, with D tentatively TRBD2 (5 bases). CDR1 is MGHDK, CDR2 SYGVNS, per germline. V dropped 0 bases and J dropped 9 bases, with 11 bases sitting between them. The CDR3 has 13 residues. CDR3 bases: TGTGCCAGCAGTGAATACCTAGCCGGGGCCCAGTACTTC. Amino acid sequence: CASSEYLAGAQYF.

This clonotype has a handful of counts. The chain has TRBV21-1 and TRBJ2-7; the tabulated D call, TRBD1, remains unverified against the DNA. TRBV21-1 is a listed pseudogene. The CDR3 runs 12 residues. CDR3 bases: TGTGCCAGCAGCAACTCCGACAGGGGGGAGTACTTC. Translation gives CASSNSDRGEYF.

Of note for this clonotype: The conserved final phenylalanine or tryptophan is absent from the CDR3, which likely points to a read error. The rearrangement joins TRBV5-1 to TRBJ1-2; possibly TRBD1 for D (6 bases). Trimming removed 3 bases at V and 2 bases at J, with 17 bases between. There are 16 residues in the CDR3. Germline V gene lookup returns CDR1 SGHRS and CDR2 YFSETQ. CDR3 sequence (DNA): TGCGCCAGCAGCTCACAGGGTCCGGCGGGGAACTATGGCTACACCTAC. This codes for CASSSQGPAGNYGYTY.

This chain connects TRBV5-1 to TRBJ2-7, with D possibly matching TRBD1 (5 bases). V was cut by 5 bases and J by 7 bases, with 13 bases left in between. CDR1 and CDR2 from the germline V gene are SGHRS and YFSETQ. This CDR3 has 12 amino acids. This chain's CDR3 is CASSFDSPEQYF. The DNA of the CDR3 is TGCGCCAGCAGTTTCGACAGTCCTGAGCAGTACTTC.

This clonotype has more than one count but fewer than ten. This chain joins TRBV6-5 and TRBJ2-1, with a weak D call TRBD2 (6 bases). Looked up from germline, CDR1 is MNHEY and CDR2 is SVGAGI. V dropped 0 bases and J dropped 10 bases, with 10 bases sitting between them. This CDR3 spans 13 amino acids. This chain's CDR3 is CASSYSYRGEQFF. CDR3 in DNA: TGTGCCAGCAGTTACTCGTACCGGGGGGAGCAGTTCTTC.

This clonotype was counted many times. The chain is built from TRBV28 and TRBJ2-7; 8 positions agree with TRBD1. This CDR3 has 14 amino acids. The V segment lost 9 bases and the J segment 1 base; nucleotides outside the gene matches: 8. Germline CDR1 is MDHEN and CDR2 is SYDVKM. CDR3: CASLQGALSYEQYF. CDR3 bases: TGTGCCAGTTTGCAGGGGGCCCTTTCCTACGAGCAGTACTTC.